Described below is a single T cell receptor beta chain sequence and its context. Its target is not known. This sample is part of a study of OX40 agonist ivuxolimab in advanced cancers. Notes on the study in general: Dose levels from 0.1 to 3.0 mg/kg saw CD4+ and CD8+ blood T cells expand clonally by week 6.

Germline V gives CDR1 MDHEN, CDR2 SYDVKM. The CDR3 consists of 16 residues. Trimming pared 7 bases from V and 0 bases from J, leaving 16 bases between. Generated by immunoSEQ multiplex PCR, the TCRdb table keeps only in-frame clones and is missing some. This sample has some 74,000 clones; about 90% occur once, and the top ten carry under 0.35%. The chain links TRBV28 to TRBJ1-3; D is unresolved. This TCR derives from an adult with an advanced solid tumor such as melanoma, head and neck, liver or kidney cancer. Sequencing was performed on CD4+ or CD8+ T cells sorted from blood, taken in a trial of the OX40 agonist ivuxolimab. CDR3 nucleotides: TGTGCCAGCACCGGCCCCAGGATTAGCTCTGGAAACACCATATATTTT. Amino acids: CASTGPRISSGNTIYF.